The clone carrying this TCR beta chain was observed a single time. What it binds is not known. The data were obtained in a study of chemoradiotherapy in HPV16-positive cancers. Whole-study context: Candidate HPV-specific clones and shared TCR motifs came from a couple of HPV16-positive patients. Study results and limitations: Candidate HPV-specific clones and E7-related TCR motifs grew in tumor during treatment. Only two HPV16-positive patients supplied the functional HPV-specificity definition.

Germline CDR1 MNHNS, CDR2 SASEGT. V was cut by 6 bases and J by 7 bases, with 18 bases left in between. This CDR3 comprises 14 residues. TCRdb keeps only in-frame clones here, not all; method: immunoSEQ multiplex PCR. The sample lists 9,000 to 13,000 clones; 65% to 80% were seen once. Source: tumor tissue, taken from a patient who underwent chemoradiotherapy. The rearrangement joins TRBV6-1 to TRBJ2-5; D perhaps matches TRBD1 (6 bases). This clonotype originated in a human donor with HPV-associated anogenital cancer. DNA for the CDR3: TGTGCCAGCAGGGCTGGGGGCTCCATGGGGACCCAGTACTTC. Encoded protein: CASRAGGSMGTQYF.